This record looks at one T cell receptor beta chain sequence and its context. The data derive from a study of T cell responses to AZD1222 COVID-19 vaccine. This CDR3 contains 13 residues. Germline CDR1 and CDR2: SGHNT and YENEEA. The V and J ends lost 2 bases and 3 bases respectively, with 8 bases between them. Repertoires were generated with immunoSEQ multiplex PCR, while TCRdb's copy carries only in-frame clones and drops some. Of under 200,000 clones in the sample, almost 95% are singletons; the top ten hold roughly 8.4%. V is TRBV11-3 and J is TRBJ2-7; perhaps TRBD1 as D (6 bases). The origin of this receptor is an adult in good health. The sample consisted of peripheral blood, taken on day 0 of AZD1222 vaccination. The DNA for the CDR3 is TGTGCCAGCAGCTTAACAGGGTACTACGAGCAGTACTTC. It is translated as CASSLTGYYEQYF.